This passage covers 28 T cell receptor beta chains from one sample sequenced in a study of immune evolution from preneoplasia to lung adenocarcinoma. Assay: immunoSEQ multiplex PCR; the TCRdb copy retains only in-frame clones and omits some. This table holds under 5,500 clones, 85% found once. The sequencing sample was made of FFPE invasive lung adenocarcinoma tissue. These receptors originate from a person aged 45 to 59 with lung adenocarcinoma.

This clone has just a few counts. The chain has TRBV4-2 and TRBJ2-1; 7 bases agree with TRBD2. The CDR3 contains 16 residues. Germline loops: CDR1 LGHNA, CDR2 YNFKEQ. V trimming: 4 bases; J trimming: 8 bases; junction bases outside the gene matches: 14. CDR3 region: CASSPGAGGSADEQFF. DNA of the CDR3: TGTGCCAGCAGCCCCGGTGCTGGCGGGAGTGCGGATGAGCAGTTCTTC.

V and J are TRBV30 and TRBJ2-1, with 12 bases identical to TRBD2. Germline V gene lookup returns CDR1 GTSNPN and CDR2 SVGIG (reference sequence). The CDR3 runs 15 residues. J gave up 7 bases and V 0 bases, and 4 bases lay outside the gene matches. CDR3 coding DNA: TGTGCCTGGAGTGTACGGCTAGCGGGAGGGAATGAGCAGTTCTTC. Protein product: CAWSVRLAGGNEQFF.

V and J are TRBV30 and TRBJ1-2; no clear D. V lost 2 bases, J lost 8 bases, and 12 bases lay in between. The CDR3 runs to 12 residues. CDR1 is GTSNPN, CDR2 SVGIG, per germline (reference sequence). The DNA of the CDR3 is TGTGCCTGGAGTATTGTCCGAGGGGGCTACACCTTC. Its protein product is CAWSIVRGGYTF.

This clone was seen a few times. This chain links TRBV7-9 with TRBJ1-1; 7 bases are shared with TRBD1. Trimming at V came to 6 bases and at J to 8 bases, leaving 9 bases not matched to a gene. The CDR3 spans 13 residues. Germline V CDR1 and CDR2: SEHNR, FQNEAQ (reference sequence). CDR3 in amino acids: CASSSSGTEEAFF. For the CDR3, the DNA is TGTGCCAGCAGTTCCTCCGGGACAGAAGAAGCTTTCTTT.

The chain uses TRBV7-2 and TRBJ2-1; 10 bases match TRBD1. Germline loops: CDR1 SGHTA, CDR2 FQGNSA. V dropped 5 bases and J dropped 6; count of bases not matched to a gene: 16. The CDR3 is 18 residues long. CDR3: CASSPRLLLGTGANEQFF. Written as DNA, the CDR3 is TGTGCCAGCAGCCCGCGCCTCCTCCTCGGGACAGGGGCCAATGAGCAGTTCTTC.

This clone was seen a handful of times. This chain links TRBV29-1 with TRBJ2-7; D might be TRBD1 or TRBD2, each matching 5 bases. Germline CDR1 reads SQVTM; CDR2 reads ANQGSEA. CDR3 size: 11 residues. V was shortened by 7 bases and J by 4 bases, with 11 bases between the two germline ends. For the CDR3, the DNA is TGCAGCGATGGGACCGCTTACGAGCAGTACTTC. Translating it yields CSDGTAYEQYF.

The table lists this clone with a count of one. The V and J genes are TRBV15 and TRBJ2-3; 8 bases are a match to TRBD2. The J segment lost 5 bases and the V segment lost 3 bases, leaving 10 bases of the junction unmatched. CDR1 is LNHNV, CDR2 YYDKDF, per germline (reference sequence). This CDR3 has 16 amino acids. This CDR3 reads CATSSFREGWGDTQYF. The CDR3 DNA reads as TGTGCCACCAGCAGTTTTCGGGAGGGATGGGGAGATACGCAGTATTTT.

CDR3 sequence: CASSHTGYYSNQPQHF. The CDR3 DNA sequence: TGCGCCAGCAGTCACACAGGGTATTATAGCAATCAGCCCCAGCATTTT. The J gene is TRBJ1-5, the V gene TRBV23-1, with a weak D call TRBD1 (6 bases). TRBV23-1 is filed as an ORF, its function uncertain. CDR3 length: 16 residues. The V gene lost 3 bases and the J gene lost 0 bases, with 12 bases spanning the gap.

The chain couples TRBV10-3 to TRBJ1-1; D unresolved. This CDR3 is built from 14 residues. Germline assignment: CDR1 ENHRY and CDR2 SYGVKD. V was clipped by 8 bases and J by 4 bases, with 17 bases between them. The CDR3: CAIGAGTFSTEAFF. Written as DNA, the CDR3 is TGTGCCATCGGTGCAGGTACGTTTAGCACTGAAGCTTTCTTT.

The CDR3 loop is CASRGKGALNEQFF. The CDR3 nucleotides are TGTGCCAGCAGGGGGAAGGGGGCTTTAAATGAGCAGTTCTTC. The J gene is TRBJ2-1, the V gene TRBV19; 7 positions agree with TRBD1. The germline CDR1 and CDR2 sequences are LNHDA and SQIVND (reference sequence). The CDR3 consists of 14 residues. V lost 9 bases to trimming and J lost 7 bases; unmatched junction nucleotides: 12.

This clone was observed a handful of times. The chain links TRBV9 to TRBJ2-1, with TRBD1 identical over 8 bases. The trim removed 6 bases at V and 6 bases at J, leaving 5 bases unmatched. The CDR3 totals 13 residues. Germline V gene lookup returns CDR1 SGDLS and CDR2 YYNGEE. The CDR3 DNA reads as TGTGCCAGCACAGGGGGCACGGGCAATGAGCAGTTCTTC. The encoded protein is CASTGGTGNEQFF.

V and J are TRBV28 and TRBJ2-2; D is possibly TRBD2 (6 bases). The V and J ends lost 5 bases and 7 bases respectively, with 8 bases between them. Germline V gene lookup returns CDR1 MDHEN and CDR2 SYDVKM. The CDR3 consists of 12 residues. CDR3 nucleotides: TGTGCCAGCAGTGGAGGGTACGGGGAGCTGTTTTTT. It yields the protein CASSGGYGELFF. The whole variable domain, remainder taken from reference TRBV28 and TRBJ2-2, is DVKVTQSSRYLVKRTGEKVFLECVQDMDHENMFWYRQDPGLGLRLIYFSYDVKMKEKGDIPEGYSVSREKKERFSLILESASTNQTSMYLCASSGGYGELFFGEGSRLTVL.

The CDR3 DNA is TGTGCCAGTAGTATCCACCGCGGGGTGGAAGCGAATGAGCAGTTCTTC. The encoded protein is CASSIHRGVEANEQFF. The genes are TRBV19 and TRBJ2-1; the D gene is possibly TRBD2 (6 bases). Trimming left V 3 bases short and J 7 bases short, with 19 bases between. Germline CDR1 and CDR2: LNHDA and SQIVND (reference sequence). The CDR3 contains 16 residues.

This sequence joins TRBV7-9 and TRBJ2-5; D is possibly TRBD1 (6 bases). V was trimmed by 5 bases and J by 5 bases, leaving 18 bases between them. This CDR3 contains 15 residues. Germline lookup yields CDR1 SEHNR and CDR2 FQNEAQ (reference sequence). The CDR3 region has the DNA TGTGCCAGCAGCCCGGACAGCTTCAGCCCGGAGACCCAGTACTTC. Encoded protein: CASSPDSFSPETQYF.

As DNA, the CDR3 is TGTGCCAGCCTTGAGAGACGGGGTCAAGAGACCCAGTACTTC. Its protein product is CASLERRGQETQYF. This sequence joins TRBV6-1 and TRBJ2-5, with D maybe TRBD2 (5 bases). The CDR3 spans 14 residues. Trimming cost V 8 bases and J 2 bases, with 15 bases left between them. The germline CDR1 and CDR2 sequences are MNHNS and SASEGT.

The rearrangement uses TRBV15 and TRBJ2-7; 11 bases fit TRBD2. This CDR3 region has 14 residues. V was clipped by 8 bases and J by 5 bases; unmatched bases: 8. Germline V CDR1 and CDR2: LNHNV, YYDKDF (reference sequence). The CDR3: CATGQLAGVHEQYF. In DNA, the CDR3 is TGTGCCACCGGACAACTAGCGGGAGTACACGAGCAGTACTTC.

In the case of this clone: Germline and junction disagree at one end, which may indicate a read error. The chain carries TRBV7-8 and TRBJ2-6; no reliable D call. CDR1 is SGHVS, CDR2 FQNEAQ, per germline. The CDR3 spans 18 residues. The CDR3 spells CTSSLVGLDLSGANVLTF. DNA of the CDR3: TGTACCAGCAGCTTAGTCGGCCTGGACCTCTCTGGGGCCAACGTCCTGACTTTC. Using reference TRBV7-8 and TRBJ2-6 for the parts outside the CDR3, the full variable domain is GAGVSQSPRYKVAKRGQDVALRCDPISGHVSLFWYQQALGQGPEFLTYFQNEAQLDKSGLPSDRFFAERPEGSVSTLKIQRTQQEDSAVYLCTSSLVGLDLSGANVLTFGAGSRLTVL.

This chain joins TRBV4-2 and TRBJ2-7, with D perhaps TRBD1 or TRBD2 (6 bases each). In germline, CDR1 is LGHNA, CDR2 YNFKEQ. There are 14 residues in the CDR3. V gave up 1 base and J gave up 7 bases, with 14 bases separating them. The CDR3 DNA is TGTGCCAGCAGCCAAGCCGGGGGCAAGGGGGAGCAGTACTTC. It translates to CASSQAGGKGEQYF.

This sequence joins TRBV28 and TRBJ2-7; 7 positions match TRBD1. This CDR3 is 14 amino acids long. Germline V CDR1 and CDR2: MDHEN, SYDVKM. The ends lost 6 bases at V and 6 bases at J; junction bases unmatched: 11. CDR3 sequence: CASRNQGQVIEQYF. CDR3 nucleotide sequence: TGTGCCAGCAGGAACCAAGGACAGGTGATCGAGCAGTACTTC.

A remark on this clone: This same CDR3 is encoded by further DNA sequences in the sample. The chain has TRBV28 and TRBJ2-7, with 10 bases identical to TRBD2. Germline CDR1 and CDR2: MDHEN and SYDVKM. Trimming at V came to 8 bases and at J to 4 bases, leaving 5 bases not matched to a gene. The CDR3 has 13 residues. CDR3 coding DNA: TGTGCCAGCCGAGCGGGAGGGCGGTACGAGCAGTACTTC. This sequence encodes CASRAGGRYEQYF. The full variable domain, rest sourced from reference TRBV28 and TRBJ2-7, is DVKVTQSSRYLVKRTGEKVFLECVQDMDHENMFWYRQDPGLGLRLIYFSYDVKMKEKGDIPEGYSVSREKKERFSLILESASTNQTSMYLCASRAGGRYEQYFGPGTRLTVT.

For this clone: In the same sample, other DNA sequences code for this CDR3. This chain joins TRBV7-9 and TRBJ1-2; 8 bases are a match to TRBD1. This CDR3 region has 15 residues. V was clipped by 5 bases and J by 5 bases; unmatched bases: 10. The germline CDR1 and CDR2 sequences are SEHNR and FQNEAQ (reference sequence). The CDR3 region is CASSPRTGIGYGYTF. In DNA, the CDR3 is TGTGCCAGCAGCCCGCGGACAGGGATCGGTTATGGCTACACCTTC.

The V gene is TRBV6-5, the J gene TRBJ2-7, with 10 nucleotides matching TRBD2. This CDR3 region has 15 residues. Trimming cost V 2 bases and J 2 bases; bases outside gene matches: 3. The germline V gene has CDR1 MNHEY and CDR2 SVGAGI. CDR3: CASSYGLAGAYEQYF. CDR3 DNA: TGTGCCAGCAGTTACGGGCTAGCGGGAGCCTACGAGCAGTACTTC.

The V gene is TRBV10-3, the J gene TRBJ1-1; D is uncertain. This CDR3 is built from 15 residues. Germline V lookup: CDR1 ENHRY, CDR2 SYGVKD. V shed 0 bases and J shed 5 bases, with 13 bases lying between them. As DNA, the CDR3 is TGTGCCATCAGTGAGTCGTTTGGCCCAGAGACTGAAGCTTTCTTT. This encodes CAISESFGPETEAFF.

The chain joins TRBV27 to TRBJ2-7; 9 bases line up with TRBD1. The CDR3 is 15 residues long. Trimming removed 9 bases from V and 4 bases from J; junction bases left unmatched: 13. CDR1 MNHEY and CDR2 SMNVEV come from the germline V gene (reference sequence). CDR3 region: CASSRDREGRYEQYF. The CDR3 DNA reads TGTGCCAGTAGCCGGGACAGGGAGGGGAGGTACGAGCAGTACTTC.

V usage is TRBV10-3 and J usage is TRBJ2-3; 10 positions match TRBD2. Per the germline V gene, CDR1 is ENHRY and CDR2 is SYGVKD. The CDR3 has 17 residues. V shed 0 bases and J 4 bases; nucleotides not matched to a gene: 7. CDR3 in DNA: TGTGCCATCAGTGAGTCCCTAGGGACTAGCGCCGCAGATACGCAGTATTTT. Translated: CAISESLGTSAADTQYF.

The chain employs TRBV5-6 and TRBJ1-5; the D is unclear. The V end was cut by 0 bases, the J end by 1 base, with 5 bases between. CDR1 and CDR2 (germline): SGHDT, YYEEEE. This CDR3 comprises 14 residues. The CDR3 coding sequence is TGTGCCAGCAGCTTGGCAGTAAGCAATCAGCCCCAGCATTTT. Translation: CASSLAVSNQPQHF.

The genes are TRBV29-1 and TRBJ1-1; D possibly corresponds to TRBD1 (5 bases). CDR3 size: 17 residues. Per germline, CDR1 SQVTM and CDR2 ANQGSEA. Trimming took 5 bases from V and 0 from J, leaving 22 bases between them. In nucleotides, the CDR3 is TGCAGCGTTCCTAAATCGGGACGGGGACTTTTGAACACTGAAGCTTTCTTT. Its protein product is CSVPKSGRGLLNTEAFF.

The chain joins TRBV28 to TRBJ2-1, with D possibly called TRBD1 or TRBD2 (5 bases each). Germline V CDR1 and CDR2: MDHEN, SYDVKM. The V gene lost 5 bases and the J gene lost 8 bases, with 7 bases spanning the gap. The length of the CDR3 is 11 residues. The CDR3 here is CASSPGHEQFF. In DNA, the CDR3 is TGTGCCAGCAGTCCGGGGCATGAGCAGTTCTTC.